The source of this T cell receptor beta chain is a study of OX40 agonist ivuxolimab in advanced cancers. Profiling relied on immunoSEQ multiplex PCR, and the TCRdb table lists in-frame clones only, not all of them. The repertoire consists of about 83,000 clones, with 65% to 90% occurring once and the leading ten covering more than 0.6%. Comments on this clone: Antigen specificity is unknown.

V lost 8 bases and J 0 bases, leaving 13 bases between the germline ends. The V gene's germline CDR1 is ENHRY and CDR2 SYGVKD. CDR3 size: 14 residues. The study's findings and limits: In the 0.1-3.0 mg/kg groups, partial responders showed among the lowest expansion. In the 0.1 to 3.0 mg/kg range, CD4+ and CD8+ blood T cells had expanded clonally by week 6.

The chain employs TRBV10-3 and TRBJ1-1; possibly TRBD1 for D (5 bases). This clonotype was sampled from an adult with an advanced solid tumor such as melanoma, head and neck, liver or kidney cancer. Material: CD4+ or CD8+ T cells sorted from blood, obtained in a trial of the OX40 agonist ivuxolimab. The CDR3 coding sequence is TGTGCCATCCTAGGGGCAGGAGTGAACACTGAAGCTTTCTTT. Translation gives CAILGAGVNTEAFF.